This is a list of T cell receptor beta chains from one sample in a study of Graves' ophthalmopathy and Graves' hyperthyroidism. From the multiplex PCR reads, TCRdb called clonotypes with MiXCR, one entry per CDR3 protein. Among 300,000 to 350,000 distinct CDR3 sequences listed, roughly 16% were seen once. What was sequenced was peripheral blood. The receptors were gathered from an adult man with Graves' ophthalmopathy. CDR3s include the opening cysteine and the closing phenylalanine or tryptophan. Fields, in order: D gene, clone size, J gene, V gene, CDR3 length, CDR3 protein, CDR3 DNA. The D gene is left open where the match is weak. Some rows have no size entry. The others give once, few or many, or a class for an expanded clone.

d_gene: -
abundance: few
j_gene: TRBJ1-6
v_gene: TRBV6-1
len: 15
CDR3aa: CASSGTGRSNSPLHF
CDR3nt: TGTGCCAGCAGTGGGACTGGAAGGTCGAATTCACCCCTCCACTTT

d_gene: -
abundance: -
j_gene: TRBJ2-5
v_gene: TRBV2
len: 14
CDR3aa: CASQKRDRPRAQYF
CDR3nt: TGTGCCAGCCAAAAGCGGGACAGGCCACGGGCCCAGTACTTC

d_gene: -
abundance: many
j_gene: TRBJ1-2
v_gene: TRBV5-5
len: 14
CDR3aa: CASYASSANYGYTF
CDR3nt: TGTGCCAGCTACGCAAGTTCGGCAAACTATGGCTACACCTTC

d_gene: -
abundance: many
j_gene: TRBJ1-1
v_gene: TRBV5-1
len: 14
CDR3aa: CASSLGQKNTEAFF
CDR3nt: TGCGCCAGCAGCTTGGGGCAAAAGAACACTGAAGCTTTCTTT

d_gene: -
abundance: many
j_gene: TRBJ1-1
v_gene: TRBV6-5
len: 11
CDR3aa: CASSYDGMAFF
CDR3nt: TGTGCCAGCAGTTACGATGGGATGGCTTTCTTT

d_gene: -
abundance: many
j_gene: TRBJ2-2
v_gene: TRBV20-1
len: 13
CDR3aa: CSAAGTSIGELFF
CDR3nt: TGCAGTGCCGCAGGGACTTCTATCGGGGAGCTGTTTTTT

d_gene: TRBD1
abundance: many
j_gene: TRBJ1-1
v_gene: TRBV10-3
len: 14
CDR3aa: CAIGAGGAGTEAFF
CDR3nt: TGTGCCATCGGGGCAGGGGGCGCCGGGACTGAAGCTTTCTTT

d_gene: -
abundance: many
j_gene: TRBJ2-3
v_gene: TRBV5-1
len: 14
CDR3aa: CASSFQSSTDTQYF
CDR3nt: TGCGCCAGCAGCTTTCAGAGTAGCACAGATACGCAGTATTTT

d_gene: TRBD1
abundance: many
j_gene: TRBJ2-7
v_gene: TRBV20-1
len: 12
CDR3aa: CSASYRGVEQYF
CDR3nt: TGCAGTGCTAGCTACAGGGGAGTCGAGCAGTACTTC

d_gene: -
abundance: many
j_gene: TRBJ1-1
v_gene: TRBV5-1
len: 13
CDR3aa: CASSRGFNTEAFF
CDR3nt: TGCGCCAGCAGCCGAGGGTTTAACACTGAAGCTTTCTTT

d_gene: -
abundance: many
j_gene: TRBJ2-7
v_gene: TRBV20-1
len: 16
CDR3aa: CSARDQGGWSSYEQYF
CDR3nt: TGCAGTGCTAGAGATCAGGGGGGTTGGAGCTCCTACGAGCAGTACTTC

d_gene: -
abundance: few
j_gene: TRBJ2-7
v_gene: TRBV4-1
len: 15
CDR3aa: CASSQVPGQVYEQYF
CDR3nt: TGCGCCAGCAGCCAAGTTCCGGGACAAGTCTACGAGCAGTACTTC

d_gene: -
abundance: many
j_gene: TRBJ1-1
v_gene: TRBV10-3
len: 13
CDR3aa: CAISEMGLTEAFF
CDR3nt: TGTGCCATCAGTGAAATGGGTTTGACTGAAGCTTTCTTT

d_gene: -
abundance: many
j_gene: TRBJ1-2
v_gene: TRBV7-2
len: 13
CDR3aa: CASSLGRQYGYTF
CDR3nt: TGTGCCAGCAGCTTAGGGCGGCAGTATGGCTACACCTTC

d_gene: -
abundance: -
j_gene: TRBJ2-5
v_gene: TRBV20-1
len: 13
CDR3aa: CSASWGRRETQYF
CDR3nt: TGCAGTGCTAGCTGGGGTCGAAGGGAGACCCAGTACTTC

d_gene: TRBD1
abundance: many
j_gene: TRBJ2-2
v_gene: TRBV25-1
len: 13
CDR3aa: CASTGTATGELFF
CDR3nt: TGTGCCTCGACGGGGACAGCAACCGGGGAGCTGTTTTTT

d_gene: TRBD1
abundance: many
j_gene: TRBJ2-7
v_gene: TRBV6-5
len: 15
CDR3aa: CASSYSQGAWYGQYF
CDR3nt: TGTGCCAGCAGTTACTCGCAGGGGGCATGGTACGGGCAGTACTTC

d_gene: TRBD1
abundance: -
j_gene: TRBJ1-5
v_gene: TRBV2
len: 14
CDR3aa: CASRTGGGGQPQHF
CDR3nt: TGTGCCAGCAGGACAGGGGGCGGGGGTCAGCCCCAGCATTTT

d_gene: TRBD1
abundance: many
j_gene: TRBJ2-7
v_gene: TRBV12-3/TRBV12-4
len: 14
CDR3aa: CASSQDRGQNEQYF
CDR3nt: TGTGCCAGCAGCCAGGACAGGGGTCAAAACGAGCAGTACTTC

d_gene: -
abundance: many
j_gene: TRBJ1-5
v_gene: TRBV10-3
len: 15
CDR3aa: CAHGSGVSSNQPQHF
CDR3nt: TGTGCCCACGGATCGGGGGTGAGTAGCAATCAGCCCCAGCATTTT

d_gene: TRBD2
abundance: many
j_gene: TRBJ2-5
v_gene: TRBV4-2
len: 19
CDR3aa: CASSQDDSGGTLGEETQYF
CDR3nt: TGTGCCAGCAGCCAAGATGATAGCGGGGGGACCTTGGGCGAAGAGACCCAGTACTTC

d_gene: -
abundance: many
j_gene: TRBJ1-2
v_gene: TRBV6-5
len: 12
CDR3aa: CASRATSYGYTF
CDR3nt: TGTGCCAGCAGAGCCACAAGCTATGGCTACACCTTC

d_gene: -
abundance: many
j_gene: TRBJ1-1
v_gene: TRBV27
len: 13
CDR3aa: CASSLTVNTEALF
CDR3nt: TGTGCCAGCAGTTTGACAGTGAACACTGAAGCTCTCTTT

d_gene: TRBD1
abundance: many
j_gene: TRBJ2-5
v_gene: TRBV18
len: 15
CDR3aa: CASSPGTGISETQYF
CDR3nt: TGTGCCAGCTCCCCCGGGACAGGGATTTCAGAGACCCAGTACTTC

d_gene: TRBD2
abundance: many
j_gene: TRBJ2-2
v_gene: TRBV30
len: 18
CDR3aa: CAWTNPGLAGTNTGELFF
CDR3nt: TGTGCCTGGACCAACCCGGGACTAGCGGGCACGAACACCGGGGAGCTGTTTTTT

d_gene: -
abundance: many
j_gene: TRBJ1-5
v_gene: TRBV28
len: 14
CDR3aa: CASIDPMSNQPQHF
CDR3nt: TGTGCCAGCATTGACCCCATGAGCAATCAGCCCCAGCATTTT

d_gene: TRBD1
abundance: many
j_gene: TRBJ2-5
v_gene: TRBV18
len: 13
CDR3aa: CGTGQGMSETQYF
CDR3nt: TGTGGAACTGGACAGGGGATGTCGGAGACCCAGTACTTC

d_gene: -
abundance: -
j_gene: TRBJ2-7
v_gene: TRBV19
len: 14
CDR3aa: CASSRGDGPYQQYF
CDR3nt: TGTGCCAGTAGCCGCGGGGACGGTCCCTACCAGCAGTACTTC

d_gene: -
abundance: many
j_gene: TRBJ2-7
v_gene: TRBV27
len: 14
CDR3aa: CASSLSARPYEQYF
CDR3nt: TGTGCCAGCAGTTTATCGGCCAGGCCCTACGAGCAGTACTTC

d_gene: -
abundance: many
j_gene: TRBJ2-3
v_gene: TRBV10-3
len: 13
CDR3aa: CAISEASEDTQYF
CDR3nt: TGTGCCATCAGTGAGGCTAGCGAAGATACGCAGTATTTT

d_gene: -
abundance: few
j_gene: TRBJ2-7
v_gene: TRBV10-3
len: 16
CDR3aa: CATSDPRKLALYEQYF
CDR3nt: TGTGCCACCAGTGACCCCCGTAAGTTAGCATTATACGAGCAGTACTTC

d_gene: -
abundance: many
j_gene: TRBJ1-2
v_gene: TRBV13
len: 15
CDR3aa: CASMRRIGQPYGYTF
CDR3nt: TGTGCCAGCATGAGACGAATTGGACAGCCCTATGGCTACACCTTC

d_gene: -
abundance: many
j_gene: TRBJ2-7
v_gene: TRBV27
len: 16
CDR3aa: CASSFSWSGTDYEQYF
CDR3nt: TGTGCCAGCAGTTTCTCGTGGAGCGGGACAGATTACGAGCAGTACTTC

d_gene: -
abundance: many
j_gene: TRBJ1-1
v_gene: TRBV3-1
len: 14
CDR3aa: CASSPHRALAEAFF
CDR3nt: TGTGCCAGCAGCCCCCACCGGGCACTCGCTGAAGCTTTCTTT

d_gene: TRBD1
abundance: many
j_gene: TRBJ1-3
v_gene: TRBV12-3/TRBV12-4
len: 15
CDR3aa: CASSQLGQGTATIYF
CDR3nt: TGTGCCAGCAGTCAGCTGGGACAGGGGACCGCCACCATATATTTT

d_gene: -
abundance: many
j_gene: TRBJ1-3
v_gene: TRBV29-1
len: 12
CDR3aa: CSVVVLGNTIYF
CDR3nt: TGCAGCGTTGTTGTATTGGGGAACACCATATATTTT

d_gene: TRBD2
abundance: many
j_gene: TRBJ2-7
v_gene: TRBV7-2
len: 18
CDR3aa: CASSLPPQTSGRACEQYF
CDR3nt: TGTGCCAGCAGCTTACCGCCCCAGACTAGCGGGAGGGCCTGCGAGCAGTACTTC

d_gene: -
abundance: many
j_gene: TRBJ1-2
v_gene: TRBV28
len: 12
CDR3aa: CASRRSGYGYTF
CDR3nt: TGTGCCAGCAGGCGGAGCGGCTATGGCTACACCTTC

d_gene: -
abundance: many
j_gene: TRBJ2-7
v_gene: TRBV6-5
len: 14
CDR3aa: CASSRQLPIFEQYF
CDR3nt: TGTGCCAGCAGTCGACAGTTACCCATTTTCGAGCAGTACTTC

d_gene: -
abundance: many
j_gene: TRBJ2-5
v_gene: TRBV11-2
len: 15
CDR3aa: CASSLGQGGLETQYF
CDR3nt: TGTGCCAGCAGCTTAGGGCAGGGGGGCCTAGAGACCCAGTACTTC

d_gene: -
abundance: many
j_gene: TRBJ2-5
v_gene: TRBV5-1
len: 15
CDR3aa: CASSLVRARQETQYF
CDR3nt: TGCGCCAGCAGCTTGGTTCGGGCGCGTCAAGAGACCCAGTACTTC

d_gene: -
abundance: -
j_gene: TRBJ2-7
v_gene: TRBV30
len: 13
CDR3aa: CAWSVGITGEQYF
CDR3nt: TGTGCCTGGAGTGTGGGCATAACAGGGGAGCAGTACTTC

d_gene: -
abundance: -
j_gene: TRBJ2-7
v_gene: TRBV20-1
len: 10
CDR3aa: CSARDARQYF
CDR3nt: TGCAGTGCTAGAGATGCTAGGCAGTACTTC

d_gene: TRBD1
abundance: many
j_gene: TRBJ1-5
v_gene: TRBV12-3/TRBV12-4
len: 14
CDR3aa: CASSDRQGLQPQHF
CDR3nt: TGTGCCAGCAGTGACCGACAGGGTCTGCAGCCCCAGCATTTT

d_gene: -
abundance: many
j_gene: TRBJ1-2
v_gene: TRBV12-3/TRBV12-4
len: 11
CDR3aa: CASSKRAGYTF
CDR3nt: TGTGCCAGCAGCAAGAGAGCCGGCTACACCTTC

d_gene: -
abundance: many
j_gene: TRBJ1-1
v_gene: TRBV30
len: 13
CDR3aa: CAWSSTENTEAFF
CDR3nt: TGTGCCTGGAGCTCTACGGAGAACACTGAAGCTTTCTTT

d_gene: TRBD2
abundance: many
j_gene: TRBJ2-7
v_gene: TRBV5-1
len: 14
CDR3aa: CASSSYSGNYEQYF
CDR3nt: TGCGCCAGCAGCTCGTATAGCGGGAACTACGAGCAGTACTTC

d_gene: TRBD1
abundance: -
j_gene: TRBJ1-2
v_gene: TRBV30
len: 12
CDR3aa: CAWILGQGGYNF
CDR3nt: TGTGCCTGGATTCTCGGGCAGGGGGGCTACAACTTC

d_gene: TRBD1
abundance: many
j_gene: TRBJ2-7
v_gene: TRBV5-6
len: 15
CDR3aa: CASSWRQGTSYEQYF
CDR3nt: TGTGCCAGCAGCTGGAGACAGGGGACGTCCTACGAGCAGTACTTC